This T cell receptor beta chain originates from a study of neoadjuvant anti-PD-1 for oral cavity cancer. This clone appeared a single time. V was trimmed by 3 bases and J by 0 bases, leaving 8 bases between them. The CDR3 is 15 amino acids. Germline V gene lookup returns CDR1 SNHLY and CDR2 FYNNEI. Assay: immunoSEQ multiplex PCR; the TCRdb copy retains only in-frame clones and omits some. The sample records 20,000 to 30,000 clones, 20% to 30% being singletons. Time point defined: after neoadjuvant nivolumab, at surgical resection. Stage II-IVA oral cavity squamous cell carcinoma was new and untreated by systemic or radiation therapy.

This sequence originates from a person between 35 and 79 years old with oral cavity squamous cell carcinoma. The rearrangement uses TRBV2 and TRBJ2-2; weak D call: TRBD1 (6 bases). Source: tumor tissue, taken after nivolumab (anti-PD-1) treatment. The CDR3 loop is CASSDGQTNTGELFF. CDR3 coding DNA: TGTGCCAGCAGTGACGGACAGACGAACACCGGGGAGCTGTTTTTT.